This T cell receptor (beta chain) was captured by sequencing in a study of cytomegalovirus exposure and HLA in healthy donors. Primers included in the PCR were 60 Vbeta and 13 Jbeta primers. Assay used: immunoSEQ multiplex PCR; TCRdb lists only in-frame clones, some missing. The table records about 160,000 clones, 70% to 85% of them present only once. Details on this clone: Its antigen is currently unknown.

This CDR3 is 14 amino acids long. Germline CDR1 SGHVS, CDR2 FQNEAQ. V was clipped by 3 bases and J by 2 bases, with 11 bases between them. Overall study findings and caveats: Immune exposure information comprised only CMV serostatus. Productive rates of about 90% or about 30% were seen for most TCR beta V segments in an earlier analysis. Through in vitro validation, three CMV-associated chains were shown to be specific for CMV antigens.

This receptor was taken from a man between 40 and 49 years old in good health and CMV-seronegative. The chain joins TRBV7-8 to TRBJ2-7; possible D gene TRBD1, 5 bases. Material for sequencing was PBMCs. Written as DNA, the CDR3 is TGTGCCAGCAGCTTGGACACCCCCGCCTACGAGCAGTACTTC. Residues: CASSLDTPAYEQYF.